The clone carrying this T cell receptor beta chain was seen many times. What it binds is unknown. The germline gives CDR1 MDHEN, CDR2 SYDVKM. This CDR3 is built from 14 residues. The germline V and J ends were trimmed by 6 bases and 2 bases, with 8 bases remaining between them. The sample is drawn from a study of T cells in Graves' hyperthyroidism and ophthalmopathy. The source material, RNA transcripts, was used to amplify TCR beta CDR3 regions. When the TCR CDR3 underwent first-round RT-PCR, the HTBI primer set was used. TCRdb used MiXCR to reprocess the multiplex PCR reads, holding one entry per CDR3 protein. The table lists 150,000 or so distinct CDR3 sequences, around 20% of them singletons. General study results and limits: Most clonotypes that expanded in the thyroid above 0.001 also showed up in blood.

This receptor was obtained from a woman between 50 and 59 years old with Graves' hyperthyroidism that later progressed to Graves' ophthalmopathy. The genes are TRBV28 and TRBJ2-6; the D gene is possibly TRBD1 (5 bases). Sequencing used blood. The chain's CDR3 is CASRQGAGANVLTF. DNA for the CDR3: TGTGCCAGCAGGCAGGGCGCTGGGGCCAACGTCCTGACTTTC.